Listed below are T cell receptor beta chains from one sample, sequenced in a study of T cell changes during pregnancy in multiple sclerosis. Profiled with immunoSEQ multiplex PCR; TCRdb holds only in-frame clones, not every one. The sample includes 75,000 to 90,000 clones, roughly nine tenths of them seen just once. The material was PBMCs, obtained in the first trimester of pregnancy. The receptor source for this set is a female donor in good health, serving as a control in a pregnancy study. Some clones in this sample may be carry-over from other donors' samples. Both conserved end residues are part of each CDR3. D genes are given only for firm matches. A row's size may be missing; if present it is once, few, many or a size class.

TRBD1	TRBJ2-7	NA	TRBV5-5	TGTGCCAGCAGCTTGGGGACAGGGCTATTAGGAGGAGAGCAGTACTTC	CASSLGTGLLGGEQYF
NA	TRBJ1-1	few	TRBV2	TGTGCCAGCAGTGAGGAGCCTAAAGCTTTCTTT	CASSEEPKAFF
TRBD2	TRBJ2-7	NA	TRBV18	TGTGCCAGCTCACCACTCCCCCGGACTAGCGGGAGTCCACCGGGCGAGCAGTACTTC	CASSPLPRTSGSPPGEQYF
TRBD1	TRBJ1-5	NA	TRBV5-1	TGCGCCAGCAGCTTTGGACAGGCGGGACAGCCCCAGCATTTT	CASSFGQAGQPQHF
TRBD1	TRBJ2-7	NA	TRBV6-6	TGTGCCAGCAGTCAACTTCGGGACAGGGGATCAGAGCAGTACTTC	CASSQLRDRGSEQYF
NA	TRBJ1-1	NA	TRBV6-5	TGTGCCAGCAGTTTACAGGAGAACACTGAAGCTTTCTTT	CASSLQENTEAFF
TRBD1	TRBJ2-3	NA	TRBV6-5	TGTGCCAGCTGGGACAGGGGTGTCGCAGATACGCAGTATTTT	CASWDRGVADTQYF
NA	TRBJ2-5	NA	TRBV6-1	TGTGCCAGCAGTGTTGCGCCAATGTTGGAGACCCAGTACTTC	CASSVAPMLETQYF
NA	TRBJ1-5	NA	TRBV11-2	TGTGCCAGCAGCTTAGAGTCGGGTTATCAGCCCCAGCATTTT	CASSLESGYQPQHF
NA	TRBJ2-1	NA	TRBV7-7	TGTGCTAGCAGCTTAGCGGGACAGGACTACAATGAGCAGTTCTTC	CASSLAGQDYNEQFF
NA	TRBJ1-5	NA	TRBV19	TGTGCCAGTACCGACGGACAAATTAGCAATCAGCCCCAGCATTTT	CASTDGQISNQPQHF
NA	TRBJ2-7	NA	TRBV5-4	TGTGCCAGCAGCCCCTCCGGGACACCTTCCTACGAGCAGTACTTC	CASSPSGTPSYEQYF
TRBD2	TRBJ2-1	NA	TRBV19	TGTGCCAGTAGCAACCCCGGGACTAGCGGGGGGTTTGAGCAGTTCTTC	CASSNPGTSGGFEQFF
NA	TRBJ2-2	NA	TRBV19	TGTGCCAGTAGTATAGGGCAGGGGAACTGGGAGCTGTTTTTT	CASSIGQGNWELFF
TRBD1	TRBJ1-2	NA	TRBV7-8	TGTGCCAGCAGTCCCGGGACAGGCCTCTATGGCTACACCTTC	CASSPGTGLYGYTF
NA	TRBJ1-5	NA	TRBV10-3	TGTGCCATCAGTGAGGGTCAGAGCAATCAGCCCCAGCATTTT	CAISEGQSNQPQHF
TRBD2	TRBJ2-1	NA	TRBV6-4	TGTGCCAGCAGTACAGCGGGGGGGTCCTACAATGAGCAGTTCTTC	CASSTAGGSYNEQFF
TRBD2	TRBJ2-5	NA	TRBV19	TGTGCCAGTAGTATGGGGAGGGCGGAGACCCAGTACTTC	CASSMGRAETQYF
NA	TRBJ2-3	NA	TRBV6-4	TGTGCCAGCAGTGACTCGGTGAGCGGGAGCACAGATACGCAGTATTTT	CASSDSVSGSTDTQYF
TRBD1	TRBJ2-7	NA	TRBV7-8	TGTGCCAGCAGCTCCGGGACAGTGAACGAGCAGTACTTC	CASSSGTVNEQYF
NA	TRBJ1-2	NA	TRBV5-4	TGTGCCAGCAGCGCGGGGGGTCCGGGCTACACCTTC	CASSAGGPGYTF
TRBD2	TRBJ2-1	NA	TRBV7-3	TGTGCCAGCAGCCCCAGGGCGGGACTAGTTCGGAATGAGCAGTTCTTC	CASSPRAGLVRNEQFF
TRBD1	TRBJ1-2	NA	TRBV5-4	TGTGCCTCCACGACAGGGAACTTCTATGGCTACACCTTC	CASTTGNFYGYTF
NA	TRBJ2-1	NA	TRBV11-3	TGTGCCAGCAGCTTATCCCTTAACAATGAGCAGTTCTTC	CASSLSLNNEQFF
TRBD1	TRBJ2-1	NA	TRBV2	TGTGCCAGCAGTGACCCCCGACAGGGGATTTACAATGAGCAGTTCTTC	CASSDPRQGIYNEQFF
TRBD2	TRBJ2-3	NA	TRBV28	TGTGCCAGCCGAACTAGACTAGCGGGAGGAAAAGATACGCAGTATTTT	CASRTRLAGGKDTQYF
TRBD2	TRBJ2-3	NA	TRBV11-2	TGTGCCAGCAGCCTCTGGACTAGCGGGGGGCGCTACACAGATACGCAGTATTTT	CASSLWTSGGRYTDTQYF
NA	TRBJ2-2	NA	TRBV27	TGTGCCAGCAGTCCTGGGACATTTAACACCGGGGAGCTGTTTTTT	CASSPGTFNTGELFF
TRBD1	TRBJ2-1	NA	TRBV7-9	TGTGCCAGCAGTTATACAGGGGCCGGAACCTACAATGAGCAGTTCTTC	CASSYTGAGTYNEQFF
NA	TRBJ1-6	NA	TRBV28	TGTGCCAGCAGTTTAGGCGCCCCGGGGTCACCCCTCCACTTT	CASSLGAPGSPLHF
NA	TRBJ2-1	NA	TRBV2	TGTGCCAGCAGTGTCGGTATTGAGCAGTTCTTC	CASSVGIEQFF
NA	TRBJ2-5	NA	TRBV19	TGTGCCAGTAGGAAATTAGCGACTGAAGAGACCCAGTACTTC	CASRKLATEETQYF
TRBD1	TRBJ1-1	NA	TRBV15	TGTGCCACCAGCCCAGGAGGGACAGGGGGCACTGAAGCTTTCTTT	CATSPGGTGGTEAFF
NA	TRBJ2-7	NA	TRBV11-2	TGTGCCAGCAGCCTCGGTCCTTCGGGGTCCTACGAGCAGTACTTC	CASSLGPSGSYEQYF
NA	TRBJ1-5	NA	TRBV4-1	NA	CASTSNFGPGGQPQHF
TRBD1	TRBJ1-2	once	TRBV18	TGTGCCAGCTCACGGAATCCAGGGGGCGCTTCTTATGGCTACACCTTC	CASSRNPGGASYGYTF
NA	TRBJ2-2	NA	TRBV9	TGTGCCAGCAGCGTAGACCGGGGGGAGCTGTTTTTT	CASSVDRGELFF
NA	TRBJ2-1	NA	TRBV5-6	TGTGCCAGCAGCTTGGGGAGGAGTGAGCAGTTCTTC	CASSLGRSEQFF
NA	TRBJ1-3	NA	TRBV6-1	TGTGCCAGCAGGAGAGGTGACCCTCAAGACACCATATATTTT	CASRRGDPQDTIYF
TRBD1	TRBJ2-3	NA	TRBV5-8	TGTGCCAGCAGCTCCTACCGGGACAGGGGCACAGATACGCAGTATTTT	CASSSYRDRGTDTQYF
TRBD1	TRBJ2-5	NA	TRBV5-6	TGTGCCAGCAGCCAGGACAGGGGGCGCCGGGAGACCCAGTACTTC	CASSQDRGRRETQYF
NA	TRBJ1-6	NA	TRBV7-6	TGTGCCAGCAGCTCACCGCAACCAGGGGCACCCCTCCACTTT	CASSSPQPGAPLHF
NA	TRBJ1-1	once	TRBV19	TGTGCCAGTAGTATGGAGGCTTCCATGAACACTGAAGCTTTCTTT	CASSMEASMNTEAFF
TRBD2	TRBJ2-2	NA	TRBV6-1	TGTGCCAGCAGTGAACTAGCGGGGGACACCGGGGAGCTGTTTTTT	CASSELAGDTGELFF
NA	TRBJ1-4	NA	TRBV7-9	TGTGCCAGCAGCAGCGGCTGGGGTCGCCGTCTTGAAAAACTGTTTTTT	CASSSGWGRRLEKLFF
NA	TRBJ2-7	NA	TRBV7-2	TGTGCCAGCAGCTTAGCGCAGGTCTACGAGCAGTACTTC	CASSLAQVYEQYF
NA	TRBJ2-4	NA	TRBV5-1	TGCGCCAGCAGTACTGGAGGGTTACAAGCCAAAAACATTCAGTACTTC	CASSTGGLQAKNIQYF
NA	TRBJ1-1	NA	TRBV5-1	TGCGCCAGCAGCTTGTCAGGGGTGGGTGAAGCTTTCTTT	CASSLSGVGEAFF
TRBD2	TRBJ2-5	NA	TRBV5-4	TGTGCCAGCAGCTTGGTTAGCCCCAGCGGGGTAGAGACCCAGTACTTC	CASSLVSPSGVETQYF
NA	TRBJ1-5	NA	TRBV5-1	TGCGCCAGCAGCTTGGCGTCAGGGAGCAATCAGCCCCAGCATTTT	CASSLASGSNQPQHF
TRBD1	TRBJ2-7	NA	TRBV4-1	TGCGCCAGCAGCCAAGATGGCCAGGGGGCTTACGAGCAGTACTTC	CASSQDGQGAYEQYF